This paragraph covers one TCR beta chain sequence. Its antigen is still unknown. This specimen comes from a study of identical twins. Whole-study results and caveats: Partial confounding of zero-insertion analyses by invariant MAIT and iNKT cells was possible.

TCRdb redid the calling of the 5' RACE reads with MiXCR, one entry per CDR3 protein. Of approximately 500,000 distinct CDR3 sequences in the sample, 15% were seen once. The donors were all healthy and Caucasian. CDR1 is WSHSY, CDR2 SAAADI, per germline. The ends were cut back, 6 bases at V and 8 bases at J, with 16 bases in the middle. This CDR3 is 14 amino acids long. In addition, the sample was reused for a study of yellow fever vaccine responses in identical twins.

Material: CD4+ T cells sorted from blood. This rearrangement joins TRBV10-2 to TRBJ1-4; no firm D call. The sequence was obtained from a woman aged 18-29 years in good health. As DNA, the CDR3 is TGCGCCAGCAGCCCCGGGGTCGGTAGGGAAAAACTGTTTTTT. Protein: CASSPGVGREKLFF.